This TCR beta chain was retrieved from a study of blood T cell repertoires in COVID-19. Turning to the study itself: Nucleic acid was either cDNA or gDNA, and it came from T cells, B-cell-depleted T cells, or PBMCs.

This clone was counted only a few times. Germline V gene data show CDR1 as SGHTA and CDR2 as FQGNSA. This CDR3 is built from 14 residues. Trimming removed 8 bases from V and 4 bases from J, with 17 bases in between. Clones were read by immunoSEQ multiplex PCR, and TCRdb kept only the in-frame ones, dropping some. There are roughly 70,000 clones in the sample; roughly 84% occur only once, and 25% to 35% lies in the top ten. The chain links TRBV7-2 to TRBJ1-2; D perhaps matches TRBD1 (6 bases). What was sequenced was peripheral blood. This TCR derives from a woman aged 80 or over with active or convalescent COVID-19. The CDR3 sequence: CASGPRTGTYGYTF. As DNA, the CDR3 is TGTGCCAGCGGCCCCCGCACAGGGACCTATGGCTACACCTTC. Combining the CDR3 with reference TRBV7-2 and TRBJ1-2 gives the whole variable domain GAGVSQSPSNKVTEKGKDVELRCDPISGHTALYWYRQSLGQGLEFLIYFQGNSAPDKSGLPSDRFSAERTGGSVSTLTIQRTQQEDSAVYLCASGPRTGTYGYTFGSGTRLTVV.